This entry describes one T cell receptor (beta chain). The data belong to a study of shared clonotypes between healthy human individuals. Measured with immunoSEQ multiplex PCR; TCRdb has only the in-frame clones, and not every one. The table shows fewer than 350,000 clones, with around nine tenths occurring only once. This CDR3 is 17 amino acids long. Trimming removed 6 bases at V and 5 bases at J, with 25 bases between. The germline V gene has CDR1 MNHEY and CDR2 SMNVEV (reference sequence). CD8 memory comprised CD45RO+ plus CCR7-negative CD45RA+ TemRA cells. The source is a man between 18 and 35 years old in good health. This chain connects TRBV27 to TRBJ1-2; D might be TRBD1 (5 bases). Sequencing input: memory CD8+ T cells sorted from blood. Subset described: CD45RO+ cells pooled with CCR7-negative TemRA cells. CDR3 DNA: TGTGCCAGCAGGCCCATGTGGACTGGGCTCGGGACTTATGGCTACACCTTC. Protein product: CASRPMWTGLGTYGYTF.